This record concerns one TCR beta chain sequence. Its antigen is not known. The method was immunoSEQ multiplex PCR; TCRdb's version includes in-frame clones alone and lacks a portion of them. The sample yields 35,000 or so clones, about 79% seen once. This specimen belongs to a study of a mutant IDH1 vaccine in newly diagnosed glioma. Findings and limits, study-wide: In about 94% of patients, immune responses induced by the vaccine occurred.

The time point denotes: week 5, during vaccination. Every single dose of the vaccine, 300 ug of mutant IDH1 20-mer peptide, came with topical imiquimod. In germline, CDR1 is PRHDT, CDR2 FYEKMQ (reference sequence). V was cut by 5 bases and J by 6 bases, with 22 bases left in between. The CDR3 length is 17 residues. This chain links TRBV13 with TRBJ2-2; D may be TRBD2 (7 bases). This material consisted of PBMCs, taken from a glioma patient whose treatment included an IDH1 peptide vaccine. The sequence came from a man aged 25-45 years with glioma. The CDR3 loop is CASSRRGAGMGSGELFF. The CDR3 DNA follows: TGTGCCAGCAGCCGTCGGGGGGCAGGGATGGGATCCGGGGAGCTGTTTTTT.